This T cell receptor beta chain was recovered during a study of Ad26.COV2.S vaccination and SARS-CoV-2 variants. The table came from immunoSEQ multiplex PCR; TCRdb's copy has only in-frame clones and leaves some out. Of around 300,000 clones in the sample, 85% to 90% are singletons; the top ten hold about 5%. Concerning this clone itself: The antigen is not known.

The CDR3 consists of 12 residues. V shed 4 bases and J shed 0 bases, with 5 bases lying between them. Germline V gene sequence: CDR1 SGHNT, CDR2 YYREEE (reference sequence). Study conclusions and caveats: Post-vaccination breadth of spike-specific CD8+ and CD4+ T cell responses was reportedly substantial.

Regarding treatment: 15 to 20 received Ad26.COV2.S at low or high dose, single or two shots; several received placebo; per-sample allocation not given. Samples came from day 63 after the first vaccine or placebo injection. This chain uses TRBV5-4 with TRBJ2-7; D not certain. The receptor comes from a person aged 18-60 years who received the Ad26.COV2.S COVID-19 vaccine or a placebo. Sequenced here: peripheral blood, sampled in a trial of Ad26.COV2.S vaccine versus placebo. The CDR3 DNA sequence: TGTGCCAGCAGCGGTAGCTCCTACGAGCAGTACTTC. It is translated as CASSGSSYEQYF.